Described below is a single TCR beta chain sequence and its context. Its antigen specificity is not known. No qualities accompany the bases; no much larger clone lies one base away. PBMCs were isolated by Ficoll-Paque density gradient centrifugation. V is trimmed back by 7 bases and J by 2 bases, and the junction contains 4 bases that no gene match accounts for. The CDR3 sequence holds 13 residues, the cysteine and phenylalanine included. The retained sequence is limited to the CDR3, 39 bases, with the frame set at the first base. The listed sequencing device is Illumina NovaSeq 6000. cDNA libraries for TCRalpha and TCRbeta were prepared by 5'RACE using constant-segment primers, with sample barcodes and unique molecular identifiers added. RNA was extracted from every sample with Trizol reagent. The libraries were amplified in two PCR steps, and the second step added a second sample barcode and Illumina TruSeq adapters. Sequencing of the libraries was done on an Illumina NovaSeq, producing 2 x 150 bp paired-end reads. Per the source publication's procedure: Reads were demultiplexed and collapsed into UMI-guided consensus sequences with migec v1.2.7. Using mixcr v2.1.11, UMI consensuses were aligned to TRA and TRB V and J templates and then assembled into clonotypes. Clonotypes were classified as expanded or contracted when called significant by both edgeR and NoisET, with noise models trained on biological replicates. For edgeR calls, a false discovery rate-adjusted p below 0.01 and a log2 fold-change threshold of 1 were applied. As an exploratory analysis of dynamics, max-normalized trajectories of the 1000 most abundant clonotypes were examined by PCA with hierarchical clustering. Separately sequenced CD4+ and CD8+ repertoires were used to assign the CD4 or CD8 phenotype of responding clones. TCRdb passed the public sequencing reads through fastp at Q25 and MiXCR, retaining productive beta sequences. A single entry per CDR3 protein holds the most common genes and DNA from its merged rows. TCRdb's processing, not the authors' own work, is the source of the V and J calls. The sample table records some 290,000 distinct CDR3 sequences; 15% to 20% of these occur just once. The ten biggest clones cover approximately 25% of the sample.

These data belong to a study of T-cell memory formation after mild COVID-19 (TCRdb year 2021). In the study overall: Most TCR sequence clusters were specific to one of the two donors. T-cell clones expanding and contracting after mild COVID-19 in a couple of donors were tracked by longitudinal TCRalpha and TCRbeta repertoire sequencing. The cohort comprised two young, previously healthy adult volunteers, one female and one male. Results the study describes overall, beyond this receptor: SARS-CoV-2 specificity of the second-wave clones peaking on day 37 was not confirmed. Clones that contracted from day 15 to 85 showed balanced CD4/CD8 phenotypes, whereas a second wave of clones that expanded from day 15 to 37 leaned towards CD4+. The study included only a couple of mild cases, and larger cohorts that include severe cases with pre-infection samples were judged to be necessary. Contracting CD4+ clones were located mainly in the CM and EM memory subsets, whereas CD8+ clones were found to be enriched in EMRA. Some responding clones were detected in pre-infection memory, suggesting pre-existing cross-reactive memory T cells joined the SARS-CoV-2 response.

The receptor chain draws on TRBV12-3 or TRBV12-4 and TRBJ2-5; TRBD2 fits 7 bases in the junction. The receptor was isolated from a young man who had mild COVID-19 (a few samples of this study predate the infection). The sample titles of this study are shuffled in the database, so cell type and time point are left out; the donor was told from shared clones. The sample comprised PBMCs or a T cell subset sorted from them (not recorded which). The bases read TGTGCCAGCACTCTCGGGGGGCAAGAGACCCAGTACTTC. Translated, this gives CASTLGGQETQYF.